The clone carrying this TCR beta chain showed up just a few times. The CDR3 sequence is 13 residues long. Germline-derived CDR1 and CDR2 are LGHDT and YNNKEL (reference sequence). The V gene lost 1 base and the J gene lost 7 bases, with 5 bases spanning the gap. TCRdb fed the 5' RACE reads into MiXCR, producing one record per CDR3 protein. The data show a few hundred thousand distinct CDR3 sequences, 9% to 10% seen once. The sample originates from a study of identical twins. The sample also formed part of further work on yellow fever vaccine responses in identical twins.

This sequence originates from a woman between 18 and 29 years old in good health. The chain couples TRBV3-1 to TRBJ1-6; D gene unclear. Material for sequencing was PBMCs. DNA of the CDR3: TGTGCCAGCAGCCAAGTACTAAATTCACCCCTCCACTTT. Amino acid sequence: CASSQVLNSPLHF.